This entry lists 11 T cell receptor beta chains sequenced from one sample in a study of cytomegalovirus exposure and HLA in healthy donors. The PCR employed 60 Vbeta primers together with 13 Jbeta primers. Using immunoSEQ multiplex PCR, the repertoire was profiled, and TCRdb retains in-frame clones only, with some absent. This sample has fewer than 100,000 clones; approximately 7.1% occur once, and the top ten carry roughly 2.1%. Sequencing was done on a sample of PBMCs. The source of these receptors is a middle-aged man in good health and CMV-seronegative.

The V and J genes are TRBV15 and TRBJ2-3; 9 nucleotides line up with TRBD2. The germline CDR1 and CDR2 sequences are LNHNV and YYDKDF (reference sequence). There are 17 residues in the CDR3. The V and J ends lost 3 bases and 2 bases, in that order; junction bases with no gene match: 9. The CDR3, as DNA: TGTGCCACCAGCAGGGTCTTTAGCGGGAGCTACACAGATACGCAGTATTTT. Protein product: CATSRVFSGSYTDTQYF.

This clone has just a few counts. The chain employs TRBV20-1 and TRBJ1-2; TRBD1 agrees at 8 bases. This CDR3 comprises 11 residues. V was pared by 7 bases and J by 5 bases, with 3 bases of the junction left unmatched. Per germline, CDR1 DFQATT and CDR2 SNEGSKA (reference sequence). This chain's CDR3 is CSGRTGYGYTF. CDR3 nucleotide sequence: TGCAGTGGCCGGACAGGGTATGGCTACACCTTC.

This chain connects TRBV15 to TRBJ2-6; unclear D gene. V was shortened by 5 bases and J by 1 base, with 6 bases between the two germline ends. CDR1 and CDR2 from the germline V gene are LNHNV and YYDKDF (reference sequence). The length of the CDR3 is 14 residues. The CDR3 nucleotides read TGTGCCACCAGCGGCCCTTCTGGGGCCAACGTCCTGACTTTC. This translates into CATSGPSGANVLTF.

A few counts support this clone. V and J are TRBV2 and TRBJ1-2, with 11 bases lining up with TRBD1. From germline, CDR1 is SNHLY and CDR2 FYNNEI. V lost 4 bases to trimming and J lost 8 bases; unmatched junction nucleotides: 6. CDR3 size: 14 residues. CDR3 region: CASSVRDRGEGYTF. The CDR3 DNA is TGTGCCAGCAGTGTCAGGGACAGGGGGGAAGGCTACACCTTC. Together with reference TRBV2 and TRBJ1-2, the CDR3 gives the full variable domain: EPEVTQTPSHQVTQMGQEVILRCVPISNHLYFYWYRQILGQKVEFLVSFYNNEISEKSEIFDDQFSVERPDGSNFTLKIRSTKLEDSAMYFCASSVRDRGEGYTFGSGTRLTVV.

This clone was recorded a few times. This chain uses TRBV27 with TRBJ2-3; D is ambiguous. CDR3 length: 13 residues. Trimming removed 4 bases at V and 9 bases at J, with 14 bases between. Germline assignment: CDR1 MNHEY and CDR2 SMNVEV (reference sequence). The CDR3, as DNA: TGTGCCAGCAGTTGGGTTGGGCTTGACACGCAGTATTTT. Translation gives CASSWVGLDTQYF.

This chain links TRBV7-9 with TRBJ1-5; D is uncertain. Germline V gene data show CDR1 as SEHNR and CDR2 as FQNEAQ (reference sequence). The CDR3 is 12 residues long. The CDR3 spells CATAEGNQPQHF. DNA for the CDR3: TGTGCTACAGCAGAGGGTAATCAGCCCCAGCATTTT.

This sequence joins TRBV27 and TRBJ1-2; D is perhaps TRBD1 (6 bases). V lost 6 bases and J 3 bases, leaving 17 bases between the germline ends. From germline, CDR1 is MNHEY and CDR2 SMNVEV (reference sequence). This CDR3 contains 15 residues. CDR3 coding DNA: TGTGCCAGCAGCAAAACAGGGATACACGACTATGGCTACACCTTC. Encoded protein: CASSKTGIHDYGYTF.

This clone appeared a few times. The J gene is TRBJ1-2, the V gene TRBV28; TRBD1 matches at 11 bases. The CDR3 is 15 amino acids. Unmatched junction bases numbered 7, after V lost 6 bases and J lost 4 bases. Germline V CDR1 and CDR2: MDHEN, SYDVKM. The DNA of the CDR3 is TGTGCCAGCAGCTCTCCGGGACAGGGGGGCTATGGCTACACCTTC. It is translated as CASSSPGQGGYGYTF.

This clone was detected only a few times. This chain links TRBV7-9 with TRBJ2-3; 7 bases fit TRBD2. The trim removed 4 bases at V and 2 bases at J, leaving 12 bases unmatched. This CDR3 is built from 17 residues. Germline assignment: CDR1 SEHNR and CDR2 FQNEAQ (reference sequence). The CDR3 is CASSSSKLAKFTDTQYF. In DNA, the CDR3 is TGTGCCAGCAGCTCCTCAAAACTAGCGAAATTCACAGATACGCAGTATTTT.

Ten or more counts support this clone. The chain is built from TRBV5-5 and TRBJ2-3; a weak D match, TRBD2 (5 bases). The CDR3 length is 12 residues. In germline, CDR1 is SGHKS, CDR2 YYEKEE (reference sequence). The V and J ends lost 0 bases and 9 bases respectively, with 8 bases between them. Written as DNA, the CDR3 is TGTGCCAGCAGCTTGGATCGGGGAACGCAGTATTTT. Translated, it gives CASSLDRGTQYF.

The sample holds a few counts of this clone. The rearrangement links TRBV10-2 to TRBJ2-6; D is possibly TRBD1 (6 bases). Trimming took off 3 bases at V and 4 bases at J, with 16 bases between the two ends. Per germline, CDR1 WSHSY and CDR2 SAAADI. The CDR3 is 17 amino acids. Written as DNA, the CDR3 is TGCGCCAGCAGTGAACAGGGTCTCCGGACGGGGGCCAACGTCCTGACTTTC. It codes for CASSEQGLRTGANVLTF.